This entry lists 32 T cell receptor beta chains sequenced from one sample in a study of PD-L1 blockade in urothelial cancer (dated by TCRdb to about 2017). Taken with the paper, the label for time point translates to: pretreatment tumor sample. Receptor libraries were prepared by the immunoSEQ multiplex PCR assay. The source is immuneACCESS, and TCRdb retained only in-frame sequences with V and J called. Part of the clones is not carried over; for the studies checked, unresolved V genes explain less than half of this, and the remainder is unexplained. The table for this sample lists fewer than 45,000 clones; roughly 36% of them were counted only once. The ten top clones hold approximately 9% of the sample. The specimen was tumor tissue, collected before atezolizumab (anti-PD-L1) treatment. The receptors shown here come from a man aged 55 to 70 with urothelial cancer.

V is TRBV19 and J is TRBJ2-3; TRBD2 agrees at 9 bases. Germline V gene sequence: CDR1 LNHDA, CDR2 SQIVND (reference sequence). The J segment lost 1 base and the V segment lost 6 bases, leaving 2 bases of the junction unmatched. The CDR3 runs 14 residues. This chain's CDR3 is CASSRTSGTDTQYF. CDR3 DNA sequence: TGTGCCAGTAGCAGGACTAGCGGCACAGATACGCAGTATTTT.

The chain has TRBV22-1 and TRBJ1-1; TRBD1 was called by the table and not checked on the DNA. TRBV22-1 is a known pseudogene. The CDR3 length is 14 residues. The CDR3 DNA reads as TGTGCCAGCAGTTTGACAGGGGGGAACACTGAAGCTTTCTTT. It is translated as CASSLTGGNTEAFF.

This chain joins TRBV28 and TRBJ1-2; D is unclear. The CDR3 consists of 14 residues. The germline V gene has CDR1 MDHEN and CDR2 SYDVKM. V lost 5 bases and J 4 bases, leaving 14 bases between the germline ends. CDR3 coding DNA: TGTGCCAGCAGTAGCGCAGGCGGAGGCTATGGCTACACCTTC. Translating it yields CASSSAGGGYGYTF.

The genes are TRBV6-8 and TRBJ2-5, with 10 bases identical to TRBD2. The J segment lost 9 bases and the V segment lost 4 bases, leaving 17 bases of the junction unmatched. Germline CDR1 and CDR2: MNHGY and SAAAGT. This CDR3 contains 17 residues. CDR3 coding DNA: TGTGCCAGCAGTTCCGGTGGTAGCGGGGGGCCTGTGTCTCCCCAGTACTTC. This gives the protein CASSSGGSGGPVSPQYF.

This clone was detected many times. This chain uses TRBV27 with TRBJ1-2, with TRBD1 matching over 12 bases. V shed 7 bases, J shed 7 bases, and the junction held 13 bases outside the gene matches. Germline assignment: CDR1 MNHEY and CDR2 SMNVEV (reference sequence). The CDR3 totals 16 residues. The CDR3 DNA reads TGTGCCAGCACGCGGAGAGGGGGACAGGGGGCATTTGGCTACACCTTC. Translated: CASTRRGGQGAFGYTF.

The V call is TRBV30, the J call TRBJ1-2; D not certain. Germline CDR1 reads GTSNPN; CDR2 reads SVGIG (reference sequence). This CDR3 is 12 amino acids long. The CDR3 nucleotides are TGTGCTCATACGTCAGGCGTCCGGGGCTACACCTTC. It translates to CAHTSGVRGYTF.

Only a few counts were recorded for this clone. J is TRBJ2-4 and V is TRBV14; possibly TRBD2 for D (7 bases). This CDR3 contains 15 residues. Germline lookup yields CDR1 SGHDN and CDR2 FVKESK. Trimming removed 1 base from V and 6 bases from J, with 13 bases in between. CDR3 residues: CASSQAEGGGNIQYF. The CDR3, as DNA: TGTGCCAGCAGCCAAGCAGAGGGAGGGGGAAACATTCAGTACTTC. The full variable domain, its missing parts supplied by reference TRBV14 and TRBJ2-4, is EAGVTQFPSHSVIEKGQTVTLRCDPISGHDNLYWYRRVMGKEIKFLLHFVKESKQDESGMPNNRFLAERTGGTYSTLKVQPAELEDSGVYFCASSQAEGGGNIQYFGAGTRLSVL.

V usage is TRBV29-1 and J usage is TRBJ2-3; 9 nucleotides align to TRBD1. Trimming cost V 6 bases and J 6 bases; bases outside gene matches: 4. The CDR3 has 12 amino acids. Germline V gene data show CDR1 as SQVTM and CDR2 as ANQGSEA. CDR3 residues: CSVGTGRDTQYF. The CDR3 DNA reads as TGCAGCGTGGGGACAGGGAGGGATACGCAGTATTTT.

Written as DNA, the CDR3 is TGCAGCGTGGCCGAAGCTTACTATGGCTACACCTTC. It encodes CSVAEAYYGYTF. The chain carries TRBV29-1 and TRBJ1-2; D unresolved. V was clipped by 6 bases and J by 3 bases, with 11 bases between them. There are 12 residues in the CDR3. From germline, CDR1 is SQVTM and CDR2 ANQGSEA.

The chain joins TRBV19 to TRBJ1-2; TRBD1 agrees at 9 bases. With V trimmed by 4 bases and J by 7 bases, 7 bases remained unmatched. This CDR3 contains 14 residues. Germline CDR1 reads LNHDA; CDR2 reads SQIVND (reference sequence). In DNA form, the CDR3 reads TGTGCCAGTAGTACCGGGACAGGGTTTCGTGGCTACACCTTC. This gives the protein CASSTGTGFRGYTF. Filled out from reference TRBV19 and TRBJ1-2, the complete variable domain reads DGGITQSPKYLFRKEGQNVTLSCEQNLNHDAMYWYRQDPGQGLRLIYYSQIVNDFQKGDIAEGYSVSREKKESFPLTVTSAQKNPTAFYLCASSTGTGFRGYTFGSGTRLTVV.

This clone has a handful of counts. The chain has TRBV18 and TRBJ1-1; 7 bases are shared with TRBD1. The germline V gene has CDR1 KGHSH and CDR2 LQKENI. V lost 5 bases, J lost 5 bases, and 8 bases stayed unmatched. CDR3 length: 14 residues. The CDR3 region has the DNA TGTGCCAGCTCAACGTACAGGGGAACGACTGAAGCTTTCTTT. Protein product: CASSTYRGTTEAFF.

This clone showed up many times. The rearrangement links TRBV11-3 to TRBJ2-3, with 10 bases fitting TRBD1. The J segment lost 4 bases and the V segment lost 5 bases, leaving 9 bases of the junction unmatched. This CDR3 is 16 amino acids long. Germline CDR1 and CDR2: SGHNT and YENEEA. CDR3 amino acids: CASSPRQGAGADTQYF. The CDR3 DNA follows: TGTGCCAGCAGCCCGCGACAGGGGGCGGGCGCAGATACGCAGTATTTT.

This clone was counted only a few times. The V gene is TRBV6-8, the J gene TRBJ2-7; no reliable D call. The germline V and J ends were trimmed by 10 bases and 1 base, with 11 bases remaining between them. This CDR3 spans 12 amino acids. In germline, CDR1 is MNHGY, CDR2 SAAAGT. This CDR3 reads CATQGNSYEQYF. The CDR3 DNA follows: TGTGCCACTCAAGGGAATTCCTACGAGCAGTACTTC.

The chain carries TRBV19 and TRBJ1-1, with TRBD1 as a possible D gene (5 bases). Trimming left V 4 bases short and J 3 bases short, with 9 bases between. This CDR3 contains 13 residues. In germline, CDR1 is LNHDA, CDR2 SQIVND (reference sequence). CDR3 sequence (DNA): TGTGCCAGTAGTACCAGGGTACACACTGAAGCTTTCTTT. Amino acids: CASSTRVHTEAFF.

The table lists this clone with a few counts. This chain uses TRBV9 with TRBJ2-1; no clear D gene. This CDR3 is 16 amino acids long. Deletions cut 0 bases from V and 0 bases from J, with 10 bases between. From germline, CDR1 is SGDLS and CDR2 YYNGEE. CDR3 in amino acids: CASSVGLASSYNEQFF. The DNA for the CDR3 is TGTGCCAGCAGCGTAGGTTTGGCGAGCTCCTACAATGAGCAGTTCTTC.

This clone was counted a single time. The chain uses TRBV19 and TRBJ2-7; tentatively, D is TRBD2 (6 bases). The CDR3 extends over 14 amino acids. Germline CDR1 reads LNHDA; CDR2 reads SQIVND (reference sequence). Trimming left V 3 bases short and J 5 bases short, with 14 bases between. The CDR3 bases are TGTGCCAGTAGTATCGCAGGGAGGTTCCACGAGCAGTACTTC. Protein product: CASSIAGRFHEQYF.

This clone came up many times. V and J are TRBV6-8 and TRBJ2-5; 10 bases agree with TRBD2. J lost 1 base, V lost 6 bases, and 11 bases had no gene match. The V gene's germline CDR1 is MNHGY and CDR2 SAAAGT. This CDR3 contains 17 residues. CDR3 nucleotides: TGTGCCAGCAGATATGGGCTAGCGGGGGTGGGCCAAGAGACCCAGTACTTC. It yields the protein CASRYGLAGVGQETQYF.

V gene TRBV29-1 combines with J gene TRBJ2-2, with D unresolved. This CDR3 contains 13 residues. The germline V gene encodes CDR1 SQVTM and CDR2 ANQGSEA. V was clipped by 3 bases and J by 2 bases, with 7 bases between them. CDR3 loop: CSVDADNTGELFF. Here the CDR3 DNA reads TGCAGCGTTGACGCGGACAACACCGGGGAGCTGTTTTTT.

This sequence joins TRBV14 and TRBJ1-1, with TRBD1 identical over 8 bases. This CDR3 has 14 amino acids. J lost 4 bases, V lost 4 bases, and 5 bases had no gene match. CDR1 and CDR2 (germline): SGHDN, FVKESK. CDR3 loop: CASSRQGTGTEAFF. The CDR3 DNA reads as TGTGCCAGCAGCCGGCAGGGGACAGGCACTGAAGCTTTCTTT.

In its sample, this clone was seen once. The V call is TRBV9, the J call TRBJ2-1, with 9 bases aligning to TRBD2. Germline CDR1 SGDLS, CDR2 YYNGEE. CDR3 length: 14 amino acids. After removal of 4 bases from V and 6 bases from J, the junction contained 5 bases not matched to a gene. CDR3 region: CASSPAGGFNEQFF. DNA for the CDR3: TGTGCCAGCAGCCCTGCGGGGGGGTTCAATGAGCAGTTCTTC.

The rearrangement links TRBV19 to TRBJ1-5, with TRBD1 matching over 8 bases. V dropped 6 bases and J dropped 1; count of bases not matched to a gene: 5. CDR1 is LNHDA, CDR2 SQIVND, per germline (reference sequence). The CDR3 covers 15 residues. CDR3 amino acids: CASRDGQGSNQPQHF. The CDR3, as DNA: TGTGCCAGTAGGGACGGACAGGGCAGCAATCAGCCCCAGCATTTT.

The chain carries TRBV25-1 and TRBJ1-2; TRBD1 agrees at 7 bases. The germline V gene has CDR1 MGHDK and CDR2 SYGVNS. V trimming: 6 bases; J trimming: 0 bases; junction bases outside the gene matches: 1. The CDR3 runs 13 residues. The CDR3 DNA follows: TGTGCCAGCAGGGGACAGTCTAACTATGGCTACACCTTC. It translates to CASRGQSNYGYTF.

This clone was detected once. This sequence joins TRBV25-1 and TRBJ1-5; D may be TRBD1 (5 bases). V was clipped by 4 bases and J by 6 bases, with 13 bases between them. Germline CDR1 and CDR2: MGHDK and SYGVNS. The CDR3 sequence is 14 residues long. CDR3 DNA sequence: TGTGCCAGCAGTGCCCAGGGTTCGGGTCAGCCCCAGCATTTT. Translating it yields CASSAQGSGQPQHF.

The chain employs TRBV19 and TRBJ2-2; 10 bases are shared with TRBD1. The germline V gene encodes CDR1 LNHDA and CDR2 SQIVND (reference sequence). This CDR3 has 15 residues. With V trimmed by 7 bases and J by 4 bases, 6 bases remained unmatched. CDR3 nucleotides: TGTGCCAGTAATCCGGGACAGGGGTCCACCGGGGAGCTGTTTTTT. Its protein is CASNPGQGSTGELFF.

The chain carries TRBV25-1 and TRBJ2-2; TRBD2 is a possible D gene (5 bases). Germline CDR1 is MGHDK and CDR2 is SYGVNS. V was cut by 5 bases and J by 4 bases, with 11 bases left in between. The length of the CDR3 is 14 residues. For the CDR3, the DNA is TGTGCCAGCAGTCCCCACGCGGGCACCGGGGAGCTGTTTTTT. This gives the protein CASSPHAGTGELFF.

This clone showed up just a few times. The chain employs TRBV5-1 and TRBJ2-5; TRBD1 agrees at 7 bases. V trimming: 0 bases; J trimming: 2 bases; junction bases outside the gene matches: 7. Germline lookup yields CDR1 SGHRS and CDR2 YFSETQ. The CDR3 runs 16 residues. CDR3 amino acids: CASSLAPGGEQETQYF. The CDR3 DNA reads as TGCGCCAGCAGCTTGGCACCAGGGGGTGAACAAGAGACCCAGTACTTC.

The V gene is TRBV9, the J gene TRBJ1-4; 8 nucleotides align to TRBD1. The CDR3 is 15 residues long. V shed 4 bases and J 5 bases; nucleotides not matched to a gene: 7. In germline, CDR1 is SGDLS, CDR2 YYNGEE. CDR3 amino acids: CASSPWGQVNEKLFF. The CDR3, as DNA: TGTGCCAGCAGCCCTTGGGGACAGGTCAATGAAAAACTGTTTTTT.

This CDR3 reads CSVFTPTGVGELFF. DNA of the CDR3: TGCAGCGTCTTTACCCCCACTGGGGTCGGGGAGCTGTTTTTT. This sequence joins TRBV29-1 and TRBJ2-2; D is unclear. The germline V and J ends were trimmed by 6 bases and 7 bases, with 18 bases remaining between them. This CDR3 spans 14 amino acids. CDR1 is SQVTM, CDR2 ANQGSEA, per germline.

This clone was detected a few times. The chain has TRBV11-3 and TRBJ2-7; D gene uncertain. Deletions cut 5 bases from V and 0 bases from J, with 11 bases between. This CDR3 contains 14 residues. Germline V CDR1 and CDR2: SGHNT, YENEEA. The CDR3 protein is CASSPLPHSYEQYF. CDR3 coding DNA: TGTGCCAGCAGCCCCCTCCCCCACTCCTACGAGCAGTACTTC.

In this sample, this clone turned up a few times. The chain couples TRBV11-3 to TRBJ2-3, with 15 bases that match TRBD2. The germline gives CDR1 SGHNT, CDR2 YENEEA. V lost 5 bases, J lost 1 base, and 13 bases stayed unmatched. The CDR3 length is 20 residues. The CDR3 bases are TGTGCCAGCAGCCAAACCCTAGGACTAGCGGGGGGGCGGGGCACAGATACGCAGTATTTT. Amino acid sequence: CASSQTLGLAGGRGTDTQYF. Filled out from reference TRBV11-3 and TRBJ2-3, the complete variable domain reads EAGVVQSPRYKIIEKKQPVAFWCNPISGHNTLYWYLQNLGQGPELLIRYENEEAVDDSQLPKDRFSAERLKGVDSTLKIQPAELGDSAVYLCASSQTLGLAGGRGTDTQYFGPGTRLTVL.

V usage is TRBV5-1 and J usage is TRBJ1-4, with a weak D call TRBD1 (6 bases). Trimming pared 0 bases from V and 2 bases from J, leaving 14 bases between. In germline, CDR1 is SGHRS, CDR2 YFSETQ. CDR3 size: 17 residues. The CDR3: CASSLALGGGTNEKLFF. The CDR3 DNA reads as TGCGCCAGCAGCTTGGCCTTGGGGGGCGGCACTAATGAAAAACTGTTTTTT.

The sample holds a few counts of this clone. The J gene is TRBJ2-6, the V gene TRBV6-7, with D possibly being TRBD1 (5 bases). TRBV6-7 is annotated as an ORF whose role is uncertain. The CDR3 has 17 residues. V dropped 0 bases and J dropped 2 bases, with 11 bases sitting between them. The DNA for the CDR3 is TGTGCCAGCAGTTACTCAACAGGCCGGGCTGGGGCCAACGTCCTGACTTTC. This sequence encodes CASSYSTGRAGANVLTF.